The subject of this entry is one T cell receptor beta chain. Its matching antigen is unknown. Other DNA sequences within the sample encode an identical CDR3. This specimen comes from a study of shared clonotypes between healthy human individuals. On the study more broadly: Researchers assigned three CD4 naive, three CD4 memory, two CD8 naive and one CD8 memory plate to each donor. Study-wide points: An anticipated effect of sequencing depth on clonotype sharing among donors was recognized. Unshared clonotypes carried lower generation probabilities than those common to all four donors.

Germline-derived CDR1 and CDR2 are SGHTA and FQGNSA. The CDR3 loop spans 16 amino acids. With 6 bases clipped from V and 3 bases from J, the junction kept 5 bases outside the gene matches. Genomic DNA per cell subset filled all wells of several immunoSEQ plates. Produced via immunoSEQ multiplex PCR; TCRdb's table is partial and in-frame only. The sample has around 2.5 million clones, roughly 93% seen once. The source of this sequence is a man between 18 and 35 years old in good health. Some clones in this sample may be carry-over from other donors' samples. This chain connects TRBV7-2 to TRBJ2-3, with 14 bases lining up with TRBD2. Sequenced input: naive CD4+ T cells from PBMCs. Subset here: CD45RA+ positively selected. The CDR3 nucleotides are TGTGCCAGCAGTACTCGGACTAGCGGGAGGACAGATACGCAGTATTTT. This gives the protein CASSTRTSGRTDTQYF. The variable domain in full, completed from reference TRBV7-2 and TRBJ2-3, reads GAGVSQSPSNKVTEKGKDVELRCDPISGHTALYWYRQSLGQGLEFLIYFQGNSAPDKSGLPSDRFSAERTGGSVSTLTIQRTQQEDSAVYLCASSTRTSGRTDTQYFGPGTRLTVL.